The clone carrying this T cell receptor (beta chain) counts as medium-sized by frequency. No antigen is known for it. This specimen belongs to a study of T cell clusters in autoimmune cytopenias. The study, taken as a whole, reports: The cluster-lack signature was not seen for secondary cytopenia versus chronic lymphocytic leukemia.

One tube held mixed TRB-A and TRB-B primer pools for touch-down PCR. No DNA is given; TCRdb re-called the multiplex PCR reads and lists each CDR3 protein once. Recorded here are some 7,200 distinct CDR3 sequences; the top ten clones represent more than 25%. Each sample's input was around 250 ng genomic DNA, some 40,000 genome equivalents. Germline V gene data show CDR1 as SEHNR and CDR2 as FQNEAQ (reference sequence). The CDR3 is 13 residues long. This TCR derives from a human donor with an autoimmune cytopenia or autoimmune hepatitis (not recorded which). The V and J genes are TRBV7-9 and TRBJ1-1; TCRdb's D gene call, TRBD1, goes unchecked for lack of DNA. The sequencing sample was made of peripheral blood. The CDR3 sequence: CASSTIWTDEAFF.